A single sample is the source of the 17 T cell receptor beta chains below, sequenced in a study of T cell repertoires in cytomegalovirus infection. TCRdb re-analysed the reads in MiXCR, keeping a single row per CDR3 protein. There are 200,000 or so distinct CDR3 sequences in the sample; under 30% occur only once, and about 28% lies in the top ten. Input material: PBMCs. The receptor source for this set is a human donor in good health (CMV status not recorded). Some clones in this sample may be carry-over from other donors' samples.

This clonotype showed up just a few times. J is TRBJ2-5 and V is TRBV27, with 8 bases aligning to TRBD1. The CDR3 has 14 residues. Trimming cost V 3 bases and J 5 bases; bases outside gene matches: 5. Per the germline V gene, CDR1 is MNHEY and CDR2 is SMNVEV (reference sequence). CDR3 bases: TGTGCCAGCAGTTTGGACAGGGTGGAGGAGACCCAGTACTTC. This translates into CASSLDRVEETQYF.

This clonotype was seen repeatedly, ten times or more. This rearrangement joins TRBV7-2 to TRBJ2-7, with a tentative D call TRBD2 (6 bases). With 4 bases removed from V and 1 base from J, the gap between germline ends came to 20 bases. This CDR3 spans 17 amino acids. CDR1 is SGHTA and CDR2 is FQGNSA in the germline V gene. CDR3 coding DNA: TGTGCCAGCAGCTCACCTAGGAGGGACCCTACTTCCTACGAGCAGTACTTC. The encoded protein is CASSSPRRDPTSYEQYF.

This clonotype was counted between two and nine times. V usage is TRBV2 and J usage is TRBJ2-1; 11 bases line up with TRBD2. J lost 6 bases, V lost 6 bases, and 7 bases had no gene match. CDR1 is SNHLY and CDR2 is FYNNEI in the germline V gene. This CDR3 has 15 amino acids. The chain's CDR3 is CASRLSGGALNEQFF. DNA of the CDR3: TGTGCCAGCAGACTTAGCGGGGGGGCCCTCAATGAGCAGTTCTTC. Looking up the rest from reference TRBV2 and TRBJ2-1 gives the full variable domain: EPEVTQTPSHQVTQMGQEVILRCVPISNHLYFYWYRQILGQKVEFLVSFYNNEISEKSEIFDDQFSVERPDGSNFTLKIRSTKLEDSAMYFCASRLSGGALNEQFFGPGTRLTVL.

The gene calls are TRBV19 and TRBJ2-1; D remains ambiguous. The CDR3 loop spans 14 amino acids. Between the trimmed V and J ends, which lost 3 bases and 0 bases, there was a span of 6 bases. Germline V CDR1 and CDR2: LNHDA, SQIVND (reference sequence). The CDR3: CASSMVDSYNEQFF. In DNA form, the CDR3 reads TGTGCCAGTAGTATGGTCGACTCCTACAATGAGCAGTTCTTC.

This CDR3 is CASSPRDSNREQYF. CDR3 coding DNA: TGTGCCAGTAGTCCCCGGGACTCAAACCGCGAGCAGTACTTC. The chain links TRBV19 to TRBJ2-7; TRBD2 is a possible D gene (6 bases). V was clipped by 5 bases and J by 6 bases, with 17 bases between them. CDR1 LNHDA and CDR2 SQIVND come from the germline V gene (reference sequence). The CDR3 runs 14 residues.

This chain connects TRBV10-3 to TRBJ1-2; D perhaps matches TRBD1 (5 bases). V was trimmed by 11 bases and J by 1 base, leaving 20 bases between them. CDR1 and CDR2 (germline): ENHRY, SYGVKD. CDR3 length: 15 amino acids. The CDR3 bases are TGTGCCGCCGCAGAACCGGGACGGAATAACTATGGCTACACCTTC. This encodes CAAAEPGRNNYGYTF.

The rearrangement uses TRBV4-3 and TRBJ2-1, with TRBD2 identical over 9 bases. The V gene's germline CDR1 is LGHNA and CDR2 YSLEER. The CDR3 has 15 amino acids. V shed 0 bases and J 9 bases; nucleotides not matched to a gene: 6. The CDR3 DNA reads as TGCGCCAGCAGCCAAGAGCTAGCGGGGATCGGTGAGCAGTTCTTC. It specifies CASSQELAGIGEQFF.

This clonotype has just one count. Given a much more abundant clone one base away, this may be a read error. This chain joins TRBV7-2 and TRBJ2-7; 13 bases align to TRBD2. Germline CDR1 reads SGHTA; CDR2 reads FQGNSA. The CDR3 consists of 16 residues. V lost 5 bases and J lost 7; bases outside the gene matches: 11. The CDR3 nucleotides are TGTGCCAGCAGCCCTGGGACTAGCGGGGCGCCAGGGGAGCAGTACTTC. This translates into CASSPGTSGAPGEQYF. Full variable domain (rest looked up from reference TRBV7-2 and TRBJ2-7): GAGVSQSPSNKVTEKGKDVELRCDPISGHTALYWYRQSLGQGLEFLIYFQGNSAPDKSGLPSDRFSAERTGGSVSTLTIQRTQQEDSAVYLCASSPGTSGAPGEQYFGPGTRLTVT.

This clonotype has a handful of counts. The gene calls are TRBV7-2 and TRBJ2-1; 14 bases are shared with TRBD2. The CDR3 runs to 16 residues. Germline V gives CDR1 SGHTA, CDR2 FQGNSA. V lost 5 bases and J lost 3; bases outside the gene matches: 3. As DNA, the CDR3 is TGTGCCAGCAGCCCGACTAGCGGGGGGGTCTACAATGAGCAGTTCTTC. Translated, it gives CASSPTSGGVYNEQFF.

Concerning this clonotype itself: A much larger clone is a single base away; this may be a read error. Since the CDR3 does not end with the conserved phenylalanine or tryptophan, this likely comes from a read error. V gene TRBV12-3 or TRBV12-4 combines with J gene TRBJ1-1; D is unclear. There are 13 residues in the CDR3. Between the trimmed V and J ends, which lost 6 bases and 1 base, there was a span of 9 bases. The CDR3 reads CASRPVGNTEAFL. For the CDR3, the DNA is TGTGCCAGCAGGCCCGTAGGGAACACTGAAGCTTTCCTT.

This clonotype turned up a few times. The genes are TRBV19 and TRBJ1-4, with D uncertain. This CDR3 has 11 amino acids. Germline assignment: CDR1 LNHDA and CDR2 SQIVND (reference sequence). Trimming took off 6 bases at V and 6 bases at J, with 5 bases between the two ends. Written as DNA, the CDR3 is TGTGCCAGTAGCTCATATGAAAAACTGTTTTTT. Protein product: CASSSYEKLFF.

The V and J genes are TRBV5-1 and TRBJ1-6; no firm D call. Germline V CDR1 and CDR2: SGHRS, YFSETQ. The CDR3 extends over 14 amino acids. V was clipped by 5 bases and J by 5 bases, with 11 bases between them. The CDR3 protein is CASRQTDDNSPLHF. Here the CDR3 DNA reads TGCGCCAGCAGACAAACGGACGATAATTCACCCCTCCACTTT.

The V gene is TRBV20-1, the J gene TRBJ1-3, with a possible D match to TRBD1 (5 bases). Trimming took 1 base from V and 0 from J, leaving 13 bases between them. In germline, CDR1 is DFQATT, CDR2 SNEGSKA (reference sequence). This CDR3 has 16 residues. CDR3 DNA: TGCAGTGCTAGAGCCGCGGGGCAGGACTCTGGAAACACCATATATTTT. As protein: CSARAAGQDSGNTIYF.

This clonotype was observed a few times. The chain joins TRBV12-3 or TRBV12-4 to TRBJ2-1; D possibly corresponds to TRBD1 (7 bases). The CDR3 spans 14 residues. Deletions cut 11 bases from V and 6 bases from J, with 20 bases between. In DNA form, the CDR3 reads TGTGCCGTCAGGGGGACTTCCCTATTCAATGAGCAGTTCTTC. Its translation: CAVRGTSLFNEQFF.

The chain is built from TRBV29-1 and TRBJ2-7; D is perhaps TRBD2 (7 bases). The CDR3 consists of 11 residues. Germline V gene sequence: CDR1 SQVTM, CDR2 ANQGSEA. The V end was cut by 6 bases, the J end by 4 bases, with 10 bases between. The chain's CDR3 is CSVGGGYEQYF. The CDR3 DNA is TGCAGCGTAGGGGGAGGGTACGAGCAGTACTTC.

This clonotype was picked up many times. The chain is built from TRBV7-2 and TRBJ2-7, with D possibly TRBD2 on 6 matching bases. CDR1 is SGHTA, CDR2 FQGNSA, per germline. V was shortened by 2 bases and J by 4 bases, with 15 bases between the two germline ends. This CDR3 has 15 residues. In nucleotides, the CDR3 is TGTGCCAGCAGCTTATCGGGAGACGCGGGATACGAGCAGTACTTC. Amino acid sequence: CASSLSGDAGYEQYF. Together with reference TRBV7-2 and TRBJ2-7, the CDR3 gives the full variable domain: GAGVSQSPSNKVTEKGKDVELRCDPISGHTALYWYRQSLGQGLEFLIYFQGNSAPDKSGLPSDRFSAERTGGSVSTLTIQRTQQEDSAVYLCASSLSGDAGYEQYFGPGTRLTVT.

This clonotype showed up many times. The chain uses TRBV7-2 and TRBJ1-2; a weak D match, TRBD1 (5 bases). The germline V gene has CDR1 SGHTA and CDR2 FQGNSA. V was shortened by 0 bases and J by 4 bases, with 12 bases between the two germline ends. The CDR3 is made up of 15 amino acids. The CDR3 reads CASSLASQGGYGYTF. As DNA, the CDR3 is TGTGCCAGCAGCTTAGCGTCGCAGGGCGGCTATGGCTACACCTTC.